This is a list of T cell receptor beta chains from one sample in a study of T cells in Graves' hyperthyroidism and ophthalmopathy. TCRdb redid the calling of the multiplex PCR reads with MiXCR, one entry per CDR3 protein. Of 600,000 to 750,000 distinct CDR3 sequences listed, roughly 17% were seen once; the top ten hold about 16%. Sample: blood. The receptors derive from a man aged 50-59 years with Graves' hyperthyroidism. CDR3s include the opening cysteine and the closing phenylalanine or tryptophan. The D gene is left open where the match is weak. Rows may omit the clone size; those that give it use once, few, many or a size class.

CDR3 protein: CASSYSGTDHSYEQYF
CDR3 DNA: TGTGCCAGCAGTTACTCGGGGACAGATCACTCCTACGAGCAGTACTTC
J gene: TRBJ2-7
D gene: TRBD1
clone size: many
V gene: TRBV6-2/TRBV6-3

CDR3 protein: CASSLSTGTTYNYEQYF
CDR3 DNA: TGTGCCAGCAGCTTATCTACCGGGACTACCTACAACTACGAGCAGTACTTC
J gene: TRBJ2-7
D gene: TRBD2
clone size: .
V gene: TRBV7-8

CDR3 protein: CAIKGQDKETQYF
CDR3 DNA: TGTGCCATCAAGGGACAGGACAAAGAGACCCAGTACTTC
J gene: TRBJ2-5
D gene: TRBD1
clone size: few
V gene: TRBV10-3

CDR3 protein: CASSLGLAGGPSTDTQYF
CDR3 DNA: TGTGCCAGCAGTTTAGGTCTAGCGGGAGGGCCTAGCACAGATACGCAGTATTTT
J gene: TRBJ2-3
D gene: TRBD2
clone size: many
V gene: TRBV12-3/TRBV12-4

CDR3 protein: CASSFLAGGAHEQYF
CDR3 DNA: TGTGCCAGCAGCTTCTTAGCGGGAGGGGCCCACGAGCAGTACTTC
J gene: TRBJ2-7
D gene: TRBD2
clone size: many
V gene: TRBV5-5

CDR3 protein: CATSDGGVSYEQYF
CDR3 DNA: TGTGCCACCAGTGATGGGGGAGTCTCCTACGAGCAGTACTTC
J gene: TRBJ2-7
D gene: .
clone size: many
V gene: TRBV24-1

CDR3 protein: CNASPRTSGYNEQFF
CDR3 DNA: TGCAATGCTAGTCCCCGGACTAGCGGGTACAATGAGCAGTTCTTC
J gene: TRBJ2-1
D gene: TRBD2
clone size: .
V gene: TRBV20-1

CDR3 protein: CASSNGRGPGNTIYF
CDR3 DNA: TGTGCCAGTAGTAATGGGCGGGGGCCCGGAAACACCATATATTTT
J gene: TRBJ1-3
D gene: .
clone size: .
V gene: TRBV19

CDR3 protein: CASSLFGNTAAFF
CDR3 DNA: TGTGCCAGCAGTTTATTCGGGAACACTGCAGCTTTCTTT
J gene: TRBJ1-1
D gene: .
clone size: .
V gene: TRBV27

CDR3 protein: CASSLGAVAGPQETQYF
CDR3 DNA: TGTGCCAGCAGCTTAGGGGCAGTAGCGGGCCCCCAAGAGACCCAGTACTTC
J gene: TRBJ2-5
D gene: TRBD2
clone size: many
V gene: TRBV11-2

CDR3 protein: CASKGQDSYEQYF
CDR3 DNA: TGCGCCAGCAAGGGACAGGACTCCTACGAGCAGTACTTC
J gene: TRBJ2-7
D gene: TRBD1
clone size: .
V gene: TRBV4-1

CDR3 protein: CASSLTNRGTGELFF
CDR3 DNA: TGTGCCAGCAGCCTAACGAACAGGGGAACCGGGGAGCTGTTTTTT
J gene: TRBJ2-2
D gene: TRBD1
clone size: many
V gene: TRBV7-2

CDR3 protein: CASTPDGNNSPLHF
CDR3 DNA: TGTGCCAGCACCCCAGACGGGAATAATTCACCCCTCCACTTT
J gene: TRBJ1-6
D gene: .
clone size: many
V gene: TRBV2

CDR3 protein: CASSEEGGSGNTTYF
CDR3 DNA: TGTGCCAGCAGCGAAGAGGGGGGCTCTGGAAACACCACATATTTT
J gene: TRBJ1-3
D gene: .
clone size: few
V gene: TRBV2

CDR3 protein: CASSPPGTQFF
CDR3 DNA: TGTGCCAGCTCACCTCCGGGAACGCAGTTCTTC
J gene: TRBJ2-1
D gene: .
clone size: .
V gene: TRBV18

CDR3 protein: CASSFRTATYNEQFF
CDR3 DNA: TGTGCCAGCAGTTTCCGGACAGCAACCTACAATGAGCAGTTCTTC
J gene: TRBJ2-1
D gene: .
clone size: .
V gene: TRBV12-3/TRBV12-4